This T cell receptor beta chain was sequenced for a study of shared T cell receptors in the human thymus. Data came from immunoSEQ multiplex PCR; TCRdb stores just in-frame clones and leaves some out. The table includes approximately 730,000 clones, roughly 85% detected once. This CDR3 is 16 amino acids long. Trimming at V came to 0 bases and at J to 6 bases, leaving 8 bases not matched to a gene. Germline V lookup: CDR1 MNHEY, CDR2 SVGAGI. These same records also appear under a second study, on human thymus T cells. In that study: Donation came from healthy Finnish infants having corrective surgery for congenital heart defects. Thymus was obtained from resections taken during corrective heart surgery. Gene usage for V and J segments appeared biased in thymic and blood repertoires. Related studies found that unrelated individuals share highly overlapping thymic repertoires.

This clonotype was sampled from a girl under three years old with a congenital heart defect. The chain couples TRBV6-5 to TRBJ2-1, with TRBD1 matching 7 bases. Sequencing input: thymocytes. The CDR3 loop reads CASSYSKGQYTNEQFF. The CDR3 DNA reads as TGTGCCAGCAGTTACTCGAAGGGACAGTACACCAATGAGCAGTTCTTC.